Below, 9 T cell receptor beta chains from the same sample are listed, as sequenced in a study of blood T cell repertoires in COVID-19. Sequenced by immunoSEQ multiplex PCR; TCRdb stores in-frame clones only, minus some. The table lists nearly 200,000 clones, about 88% of them singletons. Source material: peripheral blood. These receptors all come from a middle-aged woman who had recovered from COVID-19.

This clone was seen only once. Other DNA sequences from this sample encode an identical CDR3 as well. This chain uses TRBV12-3 or TRBV12-4 with TRBJ1-5; a weak D match, TRBD1 (6 bases). V gave up 5 bases and J gave up 4 bases, with 9 bases separating them. This CDR3 region has 13 residues. CDR3 bases: TGTGCCAGCAGTCAACAGGGTAATCAGCCCCAGCATTTT. Translated: CASSQQGNQPQHF.

The chain recombines TRBV9 with TRBJ2-7; 8 nucleotides match TRBD1. CDR1 is SGDLS and CDR2 is YYNGEE in the germline V gene. The length of the CDR3 is 14 residues. V was clipped by 3 bases and J by 4 bases; unmatched bases: 6. CDR3 nucleotide sequence: TGTGCCAGCAGCGCCGGACAGGGTGTTTACGAGCAGTACTTC. Translated: CASSAGQGVYEQYF.

The table lists this clone with a count of one. The chain uses TRBV5-1 and TRBJ1-1; maybe TRBD1 (6 bases). Germline loops: CDR1 SGHRS, CDR2 YFSETQ. V shed 0 bases and J shed 3 bases, with 12 bases lying between them. CDR3 length equals 15 residues. The CDR3 loop reads CASSLVGEGDTEAFF. CDR3 coding DNA: TGCGCCAGCAGCTTGGTAGGTGAGGGGGACACTGAAGCTTTCTTT.

The chain joins TRBV10-3 to TRBJ1-1, with TRBD1 as a possible D gene (5 bases). V lost 3 bases and J lost 9, with 11 bases in between. CDR1 is ENHRY and CDR2 is SYGVKD in the germline V gene. The CDR3 has 12 amino acids. CDR3 sequence (DNA): TGTGCCATCAGTGACAGGGAAAGACAAGCTTTCTTT. Protein product: CAISDRERQAFF.

This chain joins TRBV5-5 and TRBJ2-2; 11 bases agree with TRBD2. The germline CDR1 and CDR2 sequences are SGHKS and YYEKEE (reference sequence). V was pared by 2 bases and J by 2 bases, with 5 bases of the junction left unmatched. CDR3 length: 17 amino acids. As DNA, the CDR3 is TGTGCCAGCAGCTTTTCACTAGCGGGAGCTAACACCGGGGAGCTGTTTTTT. This codes for CASSFSLAGANTGELFF.

J is TRBJ2-7 and V is TRBV4-2, with TRBD2 matching 8 bases. Germline V gives CDR1 LGHNA, CDR2 YNFKEQ. The length of the CDR3 is 15 residues. The V and J ends lost 4 bases and 0 bases, in that order; junction bases with no gene match: 5. Written as DNA, the CDR3 is TGTGCCAGCAGCCGACTGAGCGGGAGCTCCTACGAGCAGTACTTC. Encoded protein: CASSRLSGSSYEQYF.

The chain links TRBV6-5 to TRBJ2-1, with 10 bases fitting TRBD2. Germline V gene sequence: CDR1 MNHEY, CDR2 SVGAGI. The CDR3 is made up of 14 amino acids. V was clipped by 7 bases and J by 4 bases; unmatched bases: 4. The CDR3 reads CASKGLADYNEQFF. The CDR3 nucleotides are TGTGCCAGCAAAGGACTAGCGGATTACAATGAGCAGTTCTTC.

The chain's CDR3 is CASSQDVGTVSGNTIYF. The CDR3 bases are TGTGCCAGCAGCCAAGATGTGGGGACAGTCTCTGGAAACACCATATATTTT. This sequence joins TRBV3-1 (or the pseudogene TRBV3-2) and TRBJ1-3; 7 bases line up with TRBD1. Germline V gene data show CDR1 as LGHDT and CDR2 as YNNKEL (reference sequence). The CDR3 is 17 amino acids. Germline trimming cut 0 bases from V and 0 bases from J; bases unmatched to any gene: 5.

J is TRBJ2-7 and V is TRBV5-1; 8 positions agree with TRBD2. CDR1 SGHRS and CDR2 YFSETQ come from the germline V gene. The CDR3 extends over 14 amino acids. The trim removed 5 bases at V and 0 bases at J, leaving 4 bases unmatched. CDR3 coding DNA: TGCGCCAGCAGGCGGCGGGGGGCCTCCTACGAGCAGTACTTC. It specifies CASRRRGASYEQYF.